The TCR beta chain under discussion was sequenced for a study of control samples from healthy donors and cancer patients (TCRdb year 2020). Spanning cysteine to phenylalanine, the CDR3 consists of 14 amino acids. Just CDR3 DNA is preserved here, 42 bases in frame from base 1. Cut back by 2 bases and 4 bases, the V and J ends lie 12 bases apart. The germline V gene (reference sequence) provides CDR1 SGHNT and CDR2 YYREEE. With respect to this clone: Its antigen is still unknown. Base qualities are not at hand, and no much larger clone is one base apart.

Receptors were amplified or captured by the immunoSEQ multiplex PCR assay. This is the immuneACCESS table as TCRdb keeps it, with only in-frame sequences that have V and J called. A part of the clones is gone; compared with another copy, unresolved V genes explain less than half, and the rest is unexplained. A total of about 180,000 clones appear in this sample, over 85% of them only once. The ten biggest clones cover 1.2% to 1.5% of the sample. Sequencing used blood. The receptor comes from a man aged 25 to 40 in good health. The chain employs TRBV5-4 and TRBJ2-5, with no confidently assigned D gene. The DNA sequence is given as TGTGCCAGCAGCTTTGTTTCGCGTATAGAGACCCAGTACTTC. The encoded protein is CASSFVSRIETQYF.